The sequence of this T cell receptor (beta chain) was determined in a study of blood T cell repertoires in COVID-19 (dated by TCRdb to 2020 to 2021). Background on the whole study: Samples covering the acute and convalescent phases of COVID-19 were provided by collaborators in the United States, Italy and Spain. Sample metadata almost always included a de-identified subject ID, COVID-19 status, age in years and sex. The repertoires were made available in a free public database intended to serve as a resource for research on the immune response to SARS-CoV-2. Deeply sampled blood TCRbeta repertoires from subjects exposed to, actively infected with, or recovered from COVID-19 were included in the dataset. Where available, HLA class I and class II types were obtained from metadata supplied by the sample provider rather than from assay-based typing. The prospective study material was composed of cDNA or gDNA derived from T cells, B-cell-depleted T cells, or PBMCs. Samples came from the ongoing ImmuneRACE study (first 160 participants) plus 1,254 subjects from 6 global collaborators.

Comments on this clone: Its binding antigen is unknown. No clone much larger than this one lies a single base away; base qualities are absent.

The immunoSEQ Assay, a bias-controlled multiplex PCR, was used to amplify TCRbeta CDR3 regions from genomic DNA. Regarding the original processing steps: Within the assay, amplification of reference gene primers was used to estimate how many nucleated cells each sample contained. To quantify the absolute abundance of each unique TCRbeta CDR3 rearrangement, sequence reads were collapsed and filtered. For each sample, productive Simpson clonality was calculated by taking the square root of Simpson's diversity index across productive rearrangements. Sourced from immuneACCESS, this table was stored by TCRdb with only in-frame sequences that have V and J called. A share of the clones is absent; for the studies checked, an unresolved V gene accounts for under half, and the remainder has no known explanation. The DNA was the basis for D and trimming; V, J and clone size are from that table. The sample has under 250,000 clones on record, around 88% of them singletons. Roughly 8.7% of the sample comes from the top ten.

Results and caveats for the whole study, not just this receptor: The amount of clinical and demographic metadata varied by source and participant and was provided uncurated.

Whole blood was collected in K2EDTA tubes by collaborating institutions according to the institutions' own protocols. For TCRbeta analysis, collaborators shipped samples in one of three forms: frozen whole blood, isolated PBMCs, or DNA extracted from either of those sample types. V is cut by 3 bases and J by 7 bases, and the space between the germline ends is 17 bases. Its CDR3 holds 14 amino acids, cysteine through phenylalanine. Only the CDR3 DNA is retained, 42 bases long and in frame from the first base. From a lookup of the germline V gene (reference sequence), CDR1 and CDR2 are SGHNT and YYREEE.

The sequencing input was peripheral blood. This sequence uses TRBV5-4 and TRBJ2-7; TRBD1 is a possible D gene, resting on 6 matching bases. The sequence came from a man aged 35-49 years with active or convalescent COVID-19. The CDR3 reads as follows: CASSWQGPTREQYF. The DNA is TGTGCCAGCAGCTGGCAGGGGCCAACTAGGGAGCAGTACTTC.